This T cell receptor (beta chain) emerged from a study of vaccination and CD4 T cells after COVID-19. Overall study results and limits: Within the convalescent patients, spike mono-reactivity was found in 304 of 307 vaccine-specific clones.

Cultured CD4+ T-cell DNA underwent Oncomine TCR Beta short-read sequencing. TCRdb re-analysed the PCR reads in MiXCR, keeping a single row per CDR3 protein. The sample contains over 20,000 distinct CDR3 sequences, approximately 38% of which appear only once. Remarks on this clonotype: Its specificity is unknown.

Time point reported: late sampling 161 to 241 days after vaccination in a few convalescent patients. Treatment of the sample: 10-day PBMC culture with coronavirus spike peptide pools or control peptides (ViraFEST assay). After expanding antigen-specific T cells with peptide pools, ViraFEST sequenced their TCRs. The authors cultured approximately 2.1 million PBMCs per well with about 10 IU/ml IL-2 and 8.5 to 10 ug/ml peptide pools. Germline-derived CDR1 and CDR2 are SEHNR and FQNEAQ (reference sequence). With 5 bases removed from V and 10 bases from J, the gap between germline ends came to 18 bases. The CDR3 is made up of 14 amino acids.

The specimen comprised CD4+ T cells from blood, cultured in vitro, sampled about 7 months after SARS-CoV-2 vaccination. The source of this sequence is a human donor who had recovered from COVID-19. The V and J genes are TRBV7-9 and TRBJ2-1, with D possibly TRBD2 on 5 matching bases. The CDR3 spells CASSLRRPGGEQFF. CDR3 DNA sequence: TGTGCCAGCAGCCTCCGACGGCCAGGCGGGGAGCAGTTCTTC.